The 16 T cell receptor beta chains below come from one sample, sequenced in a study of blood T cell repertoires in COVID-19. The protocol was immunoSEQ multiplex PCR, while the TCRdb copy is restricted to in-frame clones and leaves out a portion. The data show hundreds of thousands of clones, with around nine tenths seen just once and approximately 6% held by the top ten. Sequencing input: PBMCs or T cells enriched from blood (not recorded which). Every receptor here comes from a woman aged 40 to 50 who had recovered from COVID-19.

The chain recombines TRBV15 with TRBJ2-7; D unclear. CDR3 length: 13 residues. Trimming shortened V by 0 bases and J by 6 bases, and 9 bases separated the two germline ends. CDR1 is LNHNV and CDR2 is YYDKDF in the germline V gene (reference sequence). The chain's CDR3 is CATSRDPLGEQYF. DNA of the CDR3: TGTGCCACCAGCAGAGACCCCCTCGGCGAGCAGTACTTC.

This chain's CDR3 is CASRSGTGPSYEQYF. DNA for the CDR3: TGTGCCAGCAGGTCCGGGACAGGGCCCTCCTACGAGCAGTACTTC. The chain employs TRBV2 and TRBJ2-7; TRBD1 agrees at 9 bases. The germline V gene has CDR1 SNHLY and CDR2 FYNNEI. V shed 6 bases, J shed 0 bases, and the junction held 6 bases outside the gene matches. The CDR3 has 15 residues.

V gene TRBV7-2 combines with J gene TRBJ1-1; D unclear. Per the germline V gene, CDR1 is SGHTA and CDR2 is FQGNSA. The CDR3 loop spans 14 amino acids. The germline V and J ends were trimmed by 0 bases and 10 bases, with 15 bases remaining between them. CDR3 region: CASSLATALFGAFF. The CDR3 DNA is TGTGCCAGCAGCTTAGCCACAGCATTATTCGGAGCTTTCTTT. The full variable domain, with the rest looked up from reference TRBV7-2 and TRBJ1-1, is GAGVSQSPSNKVTEKGKDVELRCDPISGHTALYWYRQSLGQGLEFLIYFQGNSAPDKSGLPSDRFSAERTGGSVSTLTIQRTQQEDSAVYLCASSLATALFGAFFGQGTRLTVV.

Here the CDR3 DNA reads TGTGCCAGCTCCACGGGGGATAGGGCGGGGCACAATGAGCAGTTCTTC. Its translation is CASSTGDRAGHNEQFF. This rearrangement joins TRBV9 to TRBJ2-1; a possible D gene is TRBD2 (6 bases). V shed 7 bases and J shed 5 bases, with 22 bases lying between them. The germline V gene encodes CDR1 SGDLS and CDR2 YYNGEE. This CDR3 contains 16 residues.

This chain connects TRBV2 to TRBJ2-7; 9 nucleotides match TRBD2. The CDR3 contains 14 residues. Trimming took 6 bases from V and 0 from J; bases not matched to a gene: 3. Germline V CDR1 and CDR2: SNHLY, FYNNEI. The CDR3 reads CASRGTSSSYEQYF. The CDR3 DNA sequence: TGTGCCAGCAGGGGGACTAGCAGCTCCTACGAGCAGTACTTC.

The CDR3 coding sequence is TGCGCCAGCAGCCGCACAGGGGTGCAATCCTACAATGAGCAGTTCTTC. As protein: CASSRTGVQSYNEQFF. The V call is TRBV5-1, the J call TRBJ2-1; 7 nucleotides agree with TRBD1. Germline V CDR1 and CDR2: SGHRS, YFSETQ. Trimming cost V 4 bases and J 1 base; bases outside gene matches: 8. The CDR3 is 16 amino acids. The full variable domain, with the rest looked up from reference TRBV5-1 and TRBJ2-1, is KAGVTQTPRYLIKTRGQQVTLSCSPISGHRSVSWYQQTPGQGLQFLFEYFSETQRNKGNFPGRFSGRQFSNSRSEMNVSTLELGDSALYLCASSRTGVQSYNEQFFGPGTRLTVL.

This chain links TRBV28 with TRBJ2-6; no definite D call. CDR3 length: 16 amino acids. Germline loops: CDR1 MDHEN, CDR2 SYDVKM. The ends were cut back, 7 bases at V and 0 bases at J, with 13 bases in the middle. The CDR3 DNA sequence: TGTGCCAGCAACCCCTCACAGTTCTCTGGGGCCAACGTCCTGACTTTC. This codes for CASNPSQFSGANVLTF.

The CDR3 protein is CASSLSQGSSYNEQFF. As DNA, the CDR3 is TGTGCCAGCAGCTTATCGCAAGGGAGCTCCTACAATGAGCAGTTCTTC. The chain links TRBV7-3 to TRBJ2-1; D perhaps matches TRBD2 (5 bases). The CDR3 covers 16 residues. Germline values: CDR1 SGHTA, CDR2 FQGTGA. Trimming took 2 bases from V and 0 from J, leaving 11 bases between them.

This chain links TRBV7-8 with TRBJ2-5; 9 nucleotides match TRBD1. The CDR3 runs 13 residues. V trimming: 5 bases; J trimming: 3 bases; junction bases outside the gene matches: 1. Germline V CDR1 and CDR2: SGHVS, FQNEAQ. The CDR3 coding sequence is TGTGCCAGCAGCCGGGACAGGGAAGAGACCCAGTACTTC. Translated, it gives CASSRDREETQYF.

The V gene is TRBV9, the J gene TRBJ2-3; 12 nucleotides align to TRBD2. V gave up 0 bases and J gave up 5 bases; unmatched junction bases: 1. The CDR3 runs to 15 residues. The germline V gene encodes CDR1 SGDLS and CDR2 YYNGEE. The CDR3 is CASSVVLAGGDTQYF. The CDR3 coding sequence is TGTGCCAGCAGCGTAGTACTAGCGGGAGGAGATACGCAGTATTTT. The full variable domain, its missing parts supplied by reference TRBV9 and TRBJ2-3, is DSGVTQTPKHLITATGQRVTLRCSPRSGDLSVYWYQQSLDQGLQFLIQYYNGEERAKGNILERFSAQQFPDLHSELNLSSLELGDSALYFCASSVVLAGGDTQYFGPGTRLTVL.

The CDR3 loop is CASSFGGGSPTYNEQFF. CDR3 sequence (DNA): TGTGCCAGCAGTTTCGGGGGGGGTTCGCCCACCTACAATGAGCAGTTCTTC. This rearrangement joins TRBV27 to TRBJ2-1, with TRBD2 identical over 8 bases. The germline V gene encodes CDR1 MNHEY and CDR2 SMNVEV (reference sequence). V dropped 3 bases and J dropped 2; count of bases not matched to a gene: 9. This CDR3 spans 17 amino acids.

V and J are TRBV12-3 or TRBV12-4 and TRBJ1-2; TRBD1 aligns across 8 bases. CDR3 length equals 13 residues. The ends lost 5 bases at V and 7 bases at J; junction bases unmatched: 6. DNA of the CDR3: TGTGCCAGCAGTCCAGGGGGCGGAGGTGGCTACACCTTC. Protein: CASSPGGGGGYTF.

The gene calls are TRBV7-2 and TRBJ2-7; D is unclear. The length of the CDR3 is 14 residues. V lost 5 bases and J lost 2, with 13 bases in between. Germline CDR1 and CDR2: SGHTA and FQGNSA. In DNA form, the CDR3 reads TGTGCCAGCAGCCCCGCCCTTCTAACCTACGAGCAGTACTTC. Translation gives CASSPALLTYEQYF.

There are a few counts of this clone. The CDR3 DNA sequence: TGCAGTGCTAGTAGGGGACAGGGGGACGAAAAACTGTTTTTT. It yields the protein CSASRGQGDEKLFF. V and J are TRBV20-1 and TRBJ1-4, with 11 bases identical to TRBD1. Germline lookup yields CDR1 DFQATT and CDR2 SNEGSKA (reference sequence). V shed 3 bases, J shed 8 bases, and the junction held 5 bases outside the gene matches. The CDR3 sequence is 14 residues long.

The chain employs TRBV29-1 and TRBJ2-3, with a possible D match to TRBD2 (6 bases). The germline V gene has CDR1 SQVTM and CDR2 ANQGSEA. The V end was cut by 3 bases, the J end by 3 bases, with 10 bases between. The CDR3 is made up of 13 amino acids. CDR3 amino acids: CSVEMTRTDTQYF. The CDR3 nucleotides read TGCAGCGTTGAGATGACTAGGACAGATACGCAGTATTTT.

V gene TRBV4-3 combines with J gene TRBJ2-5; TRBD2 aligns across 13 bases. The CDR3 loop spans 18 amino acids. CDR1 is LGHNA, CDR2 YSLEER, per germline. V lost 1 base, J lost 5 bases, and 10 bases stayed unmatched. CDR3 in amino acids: CASSQGGTSGISGETQYF. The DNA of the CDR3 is TGCGCCAGCAGCCAAGGAGGGACTAGCGGGATATCGGGGGAGACCCAGTACTTC.